This TCR beta chain was retrieved from a study of beta chain features in type 1 diabetes. Study-level results: Cells carrying high TCR expression could end up over-represented when cDNA is sequenced. In all four CD4+ subsets, TCRB CDR3 length was significantly, moderately reduced in type 1 diabetes.

Investigators reverse transcribed all isolated RNA, so they sequenced expressed TCRB transcripts. Sequencing of naive, central memory and regulatory T cell samples gave an average of roughly 4 million reads. Produced via immunoSEQ multiplex PCR; TCRdb's table is partial and in-frame only. The sample contains approximately 730,000 clones, around 15% of which appear only once. Naive, central memory, regulatory and stem cell-like memory cells within the CD4+ compartment were sorted using CD45RO/CCR7/CD25/CD127/CD95/CD27. This CDR3 has 15 residues. Trimming shortened V by 0 bases and J by 7 bases, and 16 bases separated the two germline ends. Germline loops: CDR1 SGHRS, CDR2 YFSETQ. About this clone itself: As yet, its antigen is unknown.

Input material: naive CD4+ T cells from blood. This chain uses TRBV5-1 with TRBJ2-5; D not resolved. The receptor was derived from a man aged 18 to 29 with type 1 diabetes. The CDR3, as DNA: TGCGCCAGCAGCTTGGGGCAGCCCAACTGGGGGACCCAGTACTTC. As protein: CASSLGQPNWGTQYF.